This T cell receptor (beta chain) is drawn from a study of T cells after yellow fever vaccination. Study-level points and caveats: The presence of abundant clonotypes contaminating from the bulk population was possible in FACS-sorted repertoires.

This clonotype was detected ten times or more. Antigen unknown. TCRdb analysed the 5' RACE reads with MiXCR anew, one entry per CDR3 protein. Of around 300,000 distinct CDR3 sequences listed, 3.5% to 4.5% are singletons. V was clipped by 8 bases and J by 0 bases, with 12 bases between them. This CDR3 comprises 14 residues. CDR1 and CDR2 (germline): KGHSH, LQKENI. The clonotype comes from a young man who received the YFV17D yellow fever vaccine. The gene calls are TRBV18 and TRBJ2-3, with no clear D. This sample comprised PBMCs, obtained 15 days after the yellow fever booster vaccination. CDR3 in DNA: TGTGCCAGCAGTCCTCCGGCTAGCACAGATACGCAGTATTTT. Its translation: CASSPPASTDTQYF.